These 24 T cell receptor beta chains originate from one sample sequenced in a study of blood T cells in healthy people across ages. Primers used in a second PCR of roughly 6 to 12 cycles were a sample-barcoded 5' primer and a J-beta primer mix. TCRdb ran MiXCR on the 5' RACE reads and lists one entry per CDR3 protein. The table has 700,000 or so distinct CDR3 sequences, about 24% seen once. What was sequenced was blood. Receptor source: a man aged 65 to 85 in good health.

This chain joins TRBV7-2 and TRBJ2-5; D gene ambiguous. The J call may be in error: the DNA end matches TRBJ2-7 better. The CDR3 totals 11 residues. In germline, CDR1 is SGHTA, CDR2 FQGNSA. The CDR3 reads CASSLWNEQYF. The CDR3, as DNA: TGTGCCAGCAGCTTATGGAACGAGCAGTACTTC.

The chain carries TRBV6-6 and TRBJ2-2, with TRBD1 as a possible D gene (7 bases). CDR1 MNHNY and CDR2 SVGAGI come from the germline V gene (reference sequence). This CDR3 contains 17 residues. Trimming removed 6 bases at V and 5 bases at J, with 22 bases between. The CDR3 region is CASRPPSGGGRTGELFF. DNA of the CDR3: TGTGCCAGCAGACCCCCTAGTGGAGGGGGCCGGACCGGGGAGCTGTTTTTT.

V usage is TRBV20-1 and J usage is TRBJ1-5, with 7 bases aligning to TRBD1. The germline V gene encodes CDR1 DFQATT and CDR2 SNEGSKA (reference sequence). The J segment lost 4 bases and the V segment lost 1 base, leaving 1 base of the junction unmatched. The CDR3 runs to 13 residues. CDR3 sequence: CSARGTGNQPQHF. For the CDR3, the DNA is TGCAGTGCTAGAGGGACAGGTAATCAGCCCCAGCATTTT.

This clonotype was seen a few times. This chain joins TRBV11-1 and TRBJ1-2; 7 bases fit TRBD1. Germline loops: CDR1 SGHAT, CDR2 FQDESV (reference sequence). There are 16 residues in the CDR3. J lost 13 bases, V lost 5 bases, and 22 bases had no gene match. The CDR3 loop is CASSPEGGTARIVSTF. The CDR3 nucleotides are TGTGCCAGCAGCCCCGAGGGAGGGACAGCCCGGATTGTCTCCACCTTC.

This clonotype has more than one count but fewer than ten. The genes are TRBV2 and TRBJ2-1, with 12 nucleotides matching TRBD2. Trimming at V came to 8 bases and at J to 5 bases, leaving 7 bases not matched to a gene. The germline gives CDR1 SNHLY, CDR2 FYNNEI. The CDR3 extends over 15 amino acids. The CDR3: CASSTSGGVNNEQFF. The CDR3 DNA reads TGTGCCAGCTCGACTAGCGGGGGAGTAAACAATGAGCAGTTCTTC.

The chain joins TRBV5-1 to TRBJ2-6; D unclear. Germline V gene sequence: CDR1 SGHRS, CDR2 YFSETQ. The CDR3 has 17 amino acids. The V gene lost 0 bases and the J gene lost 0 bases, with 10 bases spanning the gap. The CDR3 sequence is CASSLVQTNSGANVLTF. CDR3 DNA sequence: TGCGCCAGCAGCTTGGTACAAACTAACTCTGGGGCCAACGTCCTGACTTTC.

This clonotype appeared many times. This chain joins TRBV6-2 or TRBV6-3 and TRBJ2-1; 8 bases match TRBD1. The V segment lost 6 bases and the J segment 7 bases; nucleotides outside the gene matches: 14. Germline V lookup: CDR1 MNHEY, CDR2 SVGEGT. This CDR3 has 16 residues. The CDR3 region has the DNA TGTGCCAGCAGAAAATTACGGACAGGGTCACTTAATGAGCAGTTCTTC. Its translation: CASRKLRTGSLNEQFF.

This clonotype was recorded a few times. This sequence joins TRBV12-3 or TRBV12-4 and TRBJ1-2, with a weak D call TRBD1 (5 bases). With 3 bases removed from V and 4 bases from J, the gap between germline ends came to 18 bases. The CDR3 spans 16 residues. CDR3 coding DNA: TGTGCCAGCAGTTTTTCAGGGTCCCACTCTCCCTATGGCTACACCTTC. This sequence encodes CASSFSGSHSPYGYTF.

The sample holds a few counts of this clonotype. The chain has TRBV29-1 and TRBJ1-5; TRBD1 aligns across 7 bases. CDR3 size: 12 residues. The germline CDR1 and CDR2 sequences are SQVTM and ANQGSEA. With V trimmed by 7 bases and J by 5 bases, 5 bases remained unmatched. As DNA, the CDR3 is TGCAGCGCCGGACAGGCCGATCAGCCCCAGCATTTT. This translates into CSAGQADQPQHF.

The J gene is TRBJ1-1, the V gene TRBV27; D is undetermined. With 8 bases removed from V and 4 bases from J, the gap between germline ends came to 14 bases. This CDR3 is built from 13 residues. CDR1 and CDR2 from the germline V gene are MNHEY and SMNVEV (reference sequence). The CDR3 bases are TGTGCCAGCGGCCTCGCCTCGGGCACTGAAGCTTTCTTT. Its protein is CASGLASGTEAFF.

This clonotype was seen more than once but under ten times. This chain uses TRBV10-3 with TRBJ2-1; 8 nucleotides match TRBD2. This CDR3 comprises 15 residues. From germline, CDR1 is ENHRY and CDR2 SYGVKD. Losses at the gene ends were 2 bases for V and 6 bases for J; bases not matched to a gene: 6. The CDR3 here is CAISEGGLDGNEQFF. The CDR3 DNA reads TGTGCCATCAGTGAGGGGGGACTAGATGGCAATGAGCAGTTCTTC.

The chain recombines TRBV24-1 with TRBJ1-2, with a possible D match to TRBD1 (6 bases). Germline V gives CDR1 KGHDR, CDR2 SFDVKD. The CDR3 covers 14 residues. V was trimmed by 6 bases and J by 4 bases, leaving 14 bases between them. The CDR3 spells CATSIGQGSYGYTF. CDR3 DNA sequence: TGTGCCACCAGTATCGGGCAGGGGAGCTATGGCTACACCTTC.

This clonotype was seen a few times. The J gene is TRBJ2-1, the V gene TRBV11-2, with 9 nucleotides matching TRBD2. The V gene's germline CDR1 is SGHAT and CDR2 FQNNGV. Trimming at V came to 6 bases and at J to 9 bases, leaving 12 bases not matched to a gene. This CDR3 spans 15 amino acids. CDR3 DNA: TGTGCCAGCAGACCTCCGGGACTAGCAAGGCGTGAGCAGTTCTTC. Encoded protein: CASRPPGLARREQFF.

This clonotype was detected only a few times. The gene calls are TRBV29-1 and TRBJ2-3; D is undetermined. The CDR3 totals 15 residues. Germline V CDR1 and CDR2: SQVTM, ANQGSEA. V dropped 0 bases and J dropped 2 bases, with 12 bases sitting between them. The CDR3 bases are TGCAGCGTTGAAGATCCCAACCGAGTCACAGATACGCAGTATTTT. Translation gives CSVEDPNRVTDTQYF.

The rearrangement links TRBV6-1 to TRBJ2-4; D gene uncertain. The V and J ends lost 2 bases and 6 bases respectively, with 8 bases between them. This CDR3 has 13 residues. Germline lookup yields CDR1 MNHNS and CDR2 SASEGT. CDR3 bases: TGTGCCAGCAGTGAATATTCGCTAAACATTCAGTACTTC. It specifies CASSEYSLNIQYF.

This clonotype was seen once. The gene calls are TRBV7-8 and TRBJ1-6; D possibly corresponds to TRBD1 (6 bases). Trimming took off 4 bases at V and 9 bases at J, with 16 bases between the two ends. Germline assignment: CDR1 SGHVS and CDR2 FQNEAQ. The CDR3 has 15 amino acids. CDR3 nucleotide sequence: TGTGCCAGCAGCTCCCTAGGGGGGGCGAGTTCACCCCTCCACTTT. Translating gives CASSSLGGASSPLHF.

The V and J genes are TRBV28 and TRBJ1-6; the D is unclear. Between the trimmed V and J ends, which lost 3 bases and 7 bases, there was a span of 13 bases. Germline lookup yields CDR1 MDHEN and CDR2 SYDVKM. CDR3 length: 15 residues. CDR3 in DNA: TGTGCCAGCAGTTTCCCTGGCGGACCAAATTCACCCCTCCACTTT. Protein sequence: CASSFPGGPNSPLHF. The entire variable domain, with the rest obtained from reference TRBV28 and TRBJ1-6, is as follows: DVKVTQSSRYLVKRTGEKVFLECVQDMDHENMFWYRQDPGLGLRLIYFSYDVKMKEKGDIPEGYSVSREKKERFSLILESASTNQTSMYLCASSFPGGPNSPLHFGNGTRLTVT.

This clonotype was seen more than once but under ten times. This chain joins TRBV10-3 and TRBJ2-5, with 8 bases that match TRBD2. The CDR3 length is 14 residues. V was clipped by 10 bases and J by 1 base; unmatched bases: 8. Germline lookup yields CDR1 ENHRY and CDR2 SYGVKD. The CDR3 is CATGRGASQETQYF. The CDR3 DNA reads TGTGCCACCGGGAGGGGGGCCTCCCAAGAGACCCAGTACTTC.

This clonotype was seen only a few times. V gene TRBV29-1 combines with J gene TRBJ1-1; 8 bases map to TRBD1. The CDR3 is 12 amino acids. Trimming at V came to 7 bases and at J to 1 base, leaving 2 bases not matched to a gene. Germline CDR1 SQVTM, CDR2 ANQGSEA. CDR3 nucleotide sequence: TGCAGCGGCGACAGGGGGAACACTGAAGCTTTCTTT. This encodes CSGDRGNTEAFF.

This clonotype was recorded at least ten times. CDR3 in DNA: TGTGCCAGCTCACCACCGGGCTTGACCAATGAGCAGTTCTTC. Protein sequence: CASSPPGLTNEQFF. The chain combines TRBV18 with TRBJ2-1; D is unclear. Germline V gene lookup returns CDR1 KGHSH and CDR2 LQKENI. The V end lost 0 bases, the J end lost 6 bases, and 9 bases lay between the germline ends. CDR3 length: 14 amino acids. The complete variable domain, with remaining parts taken from reference TRBV18 and TRBJ2-1, reads NAGVMQNPRHLVRRRGQEARLRCSPMKGHSHVYWYRQLPEEGLKFMVYLQKENIIDESGMPKERFSAEFPKEGPSILRIQQVVRGDSAAYFCASSPPGLTNEQFFGPGTRLTVL.

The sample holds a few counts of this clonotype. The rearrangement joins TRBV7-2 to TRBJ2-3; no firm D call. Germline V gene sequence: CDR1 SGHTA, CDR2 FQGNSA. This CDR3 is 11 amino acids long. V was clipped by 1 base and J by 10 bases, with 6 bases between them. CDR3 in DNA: TGTGCCAGCAGCTTAGGTGGGGCGCAGTATTTT. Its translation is CASSLGGAQYF.

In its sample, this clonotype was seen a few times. In DNA, the CDR3 is TGCAGTGCTAGGGGACCTTCCTACAATGAGCAGTTCTTC. Encoded protein: CSARGPSYNEQFF. The rearrangement links TRBV20-1 to TRBJ2-7, with D possibly called TRBD1 or TRBD2 (5 bases each). The DNA end lines up better with TRBJ2-1; the J call may be wrong. Germline lookup yields CDR1 DFQATT and CDR2 SNEGSKA (reference sequence). This CDR3 spans 13 amino acids.

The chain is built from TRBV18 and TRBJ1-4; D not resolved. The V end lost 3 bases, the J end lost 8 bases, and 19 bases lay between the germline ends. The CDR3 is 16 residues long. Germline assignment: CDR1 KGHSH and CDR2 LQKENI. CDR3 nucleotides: TGTGCCAGCTCACCGAGATCCGGCACGGGCGGCGAAAAACTGTTTTTT. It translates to CASSPRSGTGGEKLFF.

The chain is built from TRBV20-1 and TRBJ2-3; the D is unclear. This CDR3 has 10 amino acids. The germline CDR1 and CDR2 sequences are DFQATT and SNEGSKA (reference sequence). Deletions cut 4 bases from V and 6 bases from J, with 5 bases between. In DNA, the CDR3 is TGCAGTGCTACGGTGGATACGCAGTATTTT. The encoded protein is CSATVDTQYF.